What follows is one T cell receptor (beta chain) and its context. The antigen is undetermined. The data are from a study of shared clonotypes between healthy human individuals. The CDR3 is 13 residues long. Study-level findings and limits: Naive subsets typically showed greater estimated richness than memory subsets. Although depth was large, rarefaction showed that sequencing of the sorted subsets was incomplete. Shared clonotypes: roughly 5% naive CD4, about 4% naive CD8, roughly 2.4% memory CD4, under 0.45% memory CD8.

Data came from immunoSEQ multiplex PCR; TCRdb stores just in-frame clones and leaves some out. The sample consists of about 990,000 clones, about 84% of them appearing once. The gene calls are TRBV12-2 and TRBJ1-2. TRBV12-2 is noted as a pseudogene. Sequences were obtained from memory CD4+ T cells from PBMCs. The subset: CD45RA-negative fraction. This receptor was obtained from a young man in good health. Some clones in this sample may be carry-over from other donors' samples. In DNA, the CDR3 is TGTGCAAGTCGCTTAGAGTCTCCCTATGGCTACACCTTC. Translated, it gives CASRLESPYGYTF.